This T cell receptor beta chain is drawn from a study of beta chain features in type 1 diabetes. Trimming pared 5 bases from V and 1 base from J, leaving 15 bases between. Germline lookup yields CDR1 LNHDA and CDR2 SQIVND (reference sequence). The CDR3 runs to 15 residues. Reverse transcribing all isolated RNA meant expressed TCRB transcripts were sequenced. Assay used: immunoSEQ multiplex PCR; TCRdb lists only in-frame clones, some missing. The top ten clones hold about 0.04% of a sample with some 410,000 clones, approximately 15% of them seen once. Sequencing used naive CD4+ T cells from blood. The sequence came from a young man in good health. The chain employs TRBV19 and TRBJ2-7; D not certain. The CDR3 region is CASSRRHVSSYEQYF. As DNA, the CDR3 is TGTGCCAGTAGTCGCCGCCACGTGAGTTCCTACGAGCAGTACTTC.